These 20 T cell receptor beta chains came from one sample sequenced in a study of molecular identifiers for immune sequencing clone quantification (dated by TCRdb to 2016 to 2019). Library preparation employed PCR. Sequencing used an Illumina HiSeq 4000. TCRdb applied fastp at Q25 and MiXCR to the public reads, then kept only in-frame beta chains. Rows merge per CDR3 protein into single entries with the most common DNA and genes. In this sample the table shows about 500,000 distinct CDR3 sequences, 20% to 25% of which occur a single time. Of the sample, roughly 0.81% is held by the ten largest clones. The sample was naive CD8+ T cells from blood, with Jurkat cell RNA spiked in. What the cell subset or site label conveys for this sample: FACS-sorted CD8+CD4-CCR7+CD45RA+ naive T cells. These receptors were collected from a human donor in good health. Some libraries in this study had Jurkat cell RNA spiked in.

This clonotype has more than one count but fewer than ten. V usage is TRBV13 and J usage is TRBJ1-2; unclear D gene. Germline assignment: CDR1 PRHDT and CDR2 FYEKMQ (reference sequence). The ends were cut back, 4 bases at V and 2 bases at J, with 14 bases in the middle. This CDR3 spans 15 amino acids. CDR3 in amino acids: CASSSLRIGNYGYTF. The CDR3 DNA is TGTGCCAGCAGCTCCCTCAGGATAGGGAACTATGGCTACACCTTC.

With respect to this clonotype: This could be a read error, since a much larger clone is one nucleotide away. The rearrangement uses TRBV7-9 and TRBJ2-3, with 10 positions matching TRBD2. There are 18 residues in the CDR3. J was trimmed by 1 base and V by 5 bases; bases with no gene match: 12. Germline lookup yields CDR1 SEHNR and CDR2 FQNEAQ (reference sequence). The CDR3 region is CASSPEPGLAERTDTQYF. The CDR3 coding sequence is TGTGCCAGCAGCCCGGAGCCTGGACTAGCGGAGCGCACAGATACGCAGTATTTT.

This clonotype occurred many times. V gene TRBV29-1 combines with J gene TRBJ2-3; 8 positions match TRBD2. CDR3 length equals 14 residues. In germline, CDR1 is SQVTM, CDR2 ANQGSEA. Trimming cost V 6 bases and J 3 bases; bases outside gene matches: 8. The CDR3 region is CSVTSGSRTDTQYF. CDR3 nucleotide sequence: TGCAGCGTCACCAGCGGGAGTAGAACAGATACGCAGTATTTT.

J is TRBJ1-5 and V is TRBV27; no firm D call. This CDR3 is built from 14 residues. The V gene lost 5 bases and the J gene lost 5 bases, with 13 bases spanning the gap. Germline V gene data show CDR1 as MNHEY and CDR2 as SMNVEV (reference sequence). The CDR3 DNA reads TGTGCCAGCAGTCCCTATGACGGTCATCAGCCCCAGCATTTT. Translating it yields CASSPYDGHQPQHF.

The V gene is TRBV6-5, the J gene TRBJ1-1; D gene ambiguous. The CDR3 length is 16 residues. Germline V gene sequence: CDR1 MNHEY, CDR2 SVGAGI. V dropped 2 bases and J dropped 3 bases, with 16 bases sitting between them. The CDR3: CASSYGFGGRDTEAFF. The DNA for the CDR3 is TGTGCCAGCAGTTACGGATTCGGTGGGCGGGACACTGAAGCTTTCTTT.

In its sample, this clonotype was seen a few times. The V and J genes are TRBV7-9 and TRBJ1-2; TRBD1 agrees at 7 bases. The CDR3 sequence is 15 residues long. The V gene's germline CDR1 is SEHNR and CDR2 FQNEAQ (reference sequence). Trimming at V came to 1 base and at J to 0 bases, leaving 2 bases not matched to a gene. This CDR3 is CASSLGRGPNYGYTF. CDR3 in DNA: TGTGCCAGCAGCTTAGGGAGGGGGCCTAACTATGGCTACACCTTC. Full variable domain (rest looked up from reference TRBV7-9 and TRBJ1-2): DTGVSQNPRHKITKRGQNVTFRCDPISEHNRLYWYRQTLGQGPEFLTYFQNEAQLEKSRLLSDRFSAERPKGSFSTLEIQRTEQGDSAMYLCASSLGRGPNYGYTFGSGTRLTVV.

The genes are TRBV7-9 and TRBJ2-2; 9 bases line up with TRBD1. There are 17 residues in the CDR3. V lost 5 bases, J lost 7 bases, and 14 bases stayed unmatched. Germline-derived CDR1 and CDR2 are SEHNR and FQNEAQ (reference sequence). The CDR3 region has the DNA TGTGCCAGCAGCCCAACCGCCGGGACAGGGATTCACGGGGAGCTGTTTTTT. Its translation: CASSPTAGTGIHGELFF.

The DNA of the CDR3 is TGTGCCAGCAGTTTATTTGGACGACAGGGGGTAGTCTATGGCTACACCTTC. Translating gives CASSLFGRQGVVYGYTF. The rearrangement links TRBV12-3 or TRBV12-4 to TRBJ1-2; 9 positions match TRBD1. The junction had 11 bases not matched to a gene; V was cut back by 2 bases and J by 4 bases. This CDR3 has 17 residues.

CDR3 sequence: CATKTSGSNTGELFF. The CDR3 DNA reads TGTGCCACCAAGACTAGCGGTTCGAACACCGGGGAGCTGTTTTTT. The genes are TRBV11-3 and TRBJ2-2; TRBD2 matches 9 bases. This CDR3 has 15 residues. The junction had 6 bases not matched to a gene; V was cut back by 10 bases and J by 0 bases. Germline CDR1 SGHNT, CDR2 YENEEA.

This clonotype was seen at least ten times. J is TRBJ1-4 and V is TRBV7-9, with 7 bases that match TRBD1. The V gene end was trimmed by 5 bases and the J gene end by 8 bases; junction bases not matched to a gene: 8. This CDR3 contains 14 residues. The germline gives CDR1 SEHNR, CDR2 FQNEAQ (reference sequence). CDR3 coding DNA: TGTGCCAGCAGCCGGGACAGTATTGGGGAAAAACTGTTTTTT. Translation gives CASSRDSIGEKLFF.

The table lists this clonotype with many counts. V gene TRBV4-2 combines with J gene TRBJ2-3, with D possibly TRBD2 on 5 matching bases. Trimming cost V 0 bases and J 1 base, with 14 bases left between them. This CDR3 has 17 amino acids. Germline V gene lookup returns CDR1 LGHNA and CDR2 YNFKEQ. CDR3 DNA: TGTGCCAGCAGCCAAGATCACGCCGGGATCGGCACAGATACGCAGTATTTT. Its translation is CASSQDHAGIGTDTQYF.

This clonotype was seen a few times. The chain combines TRBV20-1 with TRBJ2-2, with a weak D call TRBD2 (6 bases). The CDR3 spans 14 residues. Germline CDR1 reads DFQATT; CDR2 reads SNEGSKA (reference sequence). The CDR3 loop reads CSPRRGTNTGELFF. The CDR3 nucleotides read TGCAGCCCCAGGAGGGGAACGAACACCGGGGAGCTGTTTTTT.

This clonotype was counted at least ten times. The V and J genes are TRBV6-2 or TRBV6-3 and TRBJ1-1; no clear D gene. With 6 bases removed from V and 4 bases from J, the gap between germline ends came to 12 bases. CDR3 length: 13 amino acids. Germline V lookup: CDR1 MNHEY, CDR2 SVGEGT. The CDR3 is CASSLSGPTEAFF. CDR3 in DNA: TGTGCCAGCAGCCTGTCCGGGCCCACTGAAGCTTTCTTT.

With regard to this clonotype: A much larger clone differs from this one at a single base, so this may be a read error. The gene calls are TRBV29-1 and TRBJ2-1; D may be TRBD1 or TRBD2 (6 bases each). The germline V gene has CDR1 SQVTM and CDR2 ANQGSEA. The CDR3 length is 15 residues. The CDR3 loop is CSVEGGGGEDNGQFF. CDR3 nucleotides: TGCAGCGTCGAGGGGGGAGGCGGGGAGGACAATGGGCAGTTCTTC.

This clonotype was detected many times. The chain has TRBV28 and TRBJ2-6; TRBD2 might be the D (5 bases). CDR3 length equals 18 residues. Deletions cut 3 bases from V and 0 bases from J, with 15 bases between. Germline CDR1 reads MDHEN; CDR2 reads SYDVKM. CDR3 coding DNA: TGTGCCAGCAGTTTTAGCGCCGTAGCATACTCTGGGGCCAACGTCCTGACTTTC. Protein sequence: CASSFSAVAYSGANVLTF.

In its sample, this clonotype was seen a few times. The rearrangement uses TRBV2 and TRBJ1-2; 7 positions agree with TRBD1. V was pared by 2 bases and J by 3 bases, with 6 bases of the junction left unmatched. This CDR3 contains 15 residues. Germline assignment: CDR1 SNHLY and CDR2 FYNNEI. The CDR3 protein is CASSENWQGDYGYTF. CDR3 bases: TGTGCCAGCAGTGAAAATTGGCAGGGGGACTATGGCTACACCTTC.

In the case of this clonotype: A much larger clone lies a single base off, so this may be a read error. This chain links TRBV7-9 with TRBJ2-5; D gene uncertain. The germline V gene encodes CDR1 SEHNR and CDR2 FQNEAQ (reference sequence). This CDR3 contains 13 residues. CDR3 DNA: TGTGCCAGCAGCTTGAGGTACCAAGAGACCCTGTACTTC. It translates to CASSLRYQETLYF.

This clonotype appeared a few times. CDR3 sequence: CALVPHKGRWVNEQFF. CDR3 sequence (DNA): TGCGCCCTAGTTCCACATAAGGGTCGTTGGGTCAATGAGCAGTTCTTC. This sequence joins TRBV5-1 and TRBJ2-1, with no clear D. Trimming took off 10 bases at V and 6 bases at J, with 26 bases between the two ends. The CDR3 has 16 amino acids. Germline loops: CDR1 SGHRS, CDR2 YFSETQ.

The table lists this clonotype with a few counts. The chain links TRBV5-4 to TRBJ2-1, with a possible D match to TRBD2 (5 bases). The CDR3 covers 15 residues. V lost 4 bases to trimming and J lost 9 bases, with 20 bases between them. Germline V CDR1 and CDR2: SGHNT, YYREEE (reference sequence). CDR3: CASSAPVGSVGEQFF. The CDR3 DNA follows: TGTGCCAGCAGCGCACCGGTTGGTAGCGTCGGTGAGCAGTTCTTC.

Comment on this clonotype: A much larger clone lies one base from this, so it may be a read error. This chain uses TRBV28 with TRBJ2-3, with 12 positions matching TRBD2. This CDR3 comprises 18 residues. Germline CDR1 MDHEN, CDR2 SYDVKM. CDR3 sequence reads: CAGSSVEILAGGLHTQYF. The CDR3 DNA reads as TGTGCCGGCAGTTCCGTCGAAATTCTAGCGGGAGGGCTCCATACGCAGTATTTT. Based on the CDR3 plus reference TRBV28 and TRBJ2-3, the full variable domain is DVKVTQSSRYLVKRTGEKVFLECVQDMDHENMFWYRQDPGLGLRLIYFSYDVKMKEKGDIPEGYSVSREKKERFSLILESASTNQTSMYLCAGSSVEILAGGLHTQYFGPGTRLTVL.